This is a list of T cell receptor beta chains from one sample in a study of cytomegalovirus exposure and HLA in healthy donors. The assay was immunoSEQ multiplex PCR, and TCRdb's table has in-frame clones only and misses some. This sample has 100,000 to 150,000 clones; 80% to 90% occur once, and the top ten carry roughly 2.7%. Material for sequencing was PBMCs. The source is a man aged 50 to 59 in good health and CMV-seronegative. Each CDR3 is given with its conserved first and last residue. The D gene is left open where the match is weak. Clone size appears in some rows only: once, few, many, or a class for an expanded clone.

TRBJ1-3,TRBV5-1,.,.,TGCGCCAGCAGCTTGTCAGACTCTGGAAACACCATATATTTT,CASSLSDSGNTIYF
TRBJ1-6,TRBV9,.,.,TGTGCCAGCAGCGTAGGAGTTGGAGACTATAATTCACCCCTCCACTTT,CASSVGVGDYNSPLHF
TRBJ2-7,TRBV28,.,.,TGTGCCAGCTGGGACACGCCAAGGAACGAGCAGTACTTC,CASWDTPRNEQYF
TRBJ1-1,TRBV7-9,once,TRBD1,TGTGCCAGCAGCTTGTGGCAGGGGGCGCGGCAGACTGAAGCTTTCTTT,CASSLWQGARQTEAFF
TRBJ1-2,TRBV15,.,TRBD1,TGTGCCACCAGCAGAGATAGGGACAGAACCTATGGCTACACCTTC,CATSRDRDRTYGYTF
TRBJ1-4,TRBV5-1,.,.,TGCGCCAGCAGCCGCGGGGGGAGCCTAAATGAAAAACTGTTTTTT,CASSRGGSLNEKLFF
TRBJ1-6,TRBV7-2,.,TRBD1,TGTGCCAGCAGCGCCGGACAGGGCTCCTATAATTCACCCCTCCACTTT,CASSAGQGSYNSPLHF
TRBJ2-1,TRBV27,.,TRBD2,TGTGCCAGCAGTTTATCTAGCGGGGGTTACAATGAGCAGTTCTTC,CASSLSSGGYNEQFF
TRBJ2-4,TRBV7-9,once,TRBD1,TGTGCCAGCAGCGCCTGGGACAGGGGGGGGAACATTCAGTACTTC,CASSAWDRGGNIQYF
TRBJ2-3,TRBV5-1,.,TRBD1,TGCGCCAGCAGCTTTACCGGGACAGGGAGGACAGATACGCAGTATTTT,CASSFTGTGRTDTQYF
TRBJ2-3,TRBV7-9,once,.,TGTGCCAGCAAACCCCGTACTAGGCTCATAGATACGCAGTATTTT,CASKPRTRLIDTQYF
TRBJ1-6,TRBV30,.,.,TGTGCCTGGAGTGTGAAGCGGGCTGCAACTAATTCACCCCTCCACTTT,CAWSVKRAATNSPLHF
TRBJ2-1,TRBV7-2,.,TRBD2,TGTGCCAGCAGCGTAGCGGGGGGGCACATCTACAATGAGCAGTTCTTC,CASSVAGGHIYNEQFF
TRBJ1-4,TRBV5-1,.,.,TGCGCCAGCAGCTTAGGACACCCTGAGGAAAAACTGTTTTTT,CASSLGHPEEKLFF
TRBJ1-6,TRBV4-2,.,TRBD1,TGTGCCAGCAGCCAGCTCGACAGGGGTTCACCCCTCCACTTT,CASSQLDRGSPLHF
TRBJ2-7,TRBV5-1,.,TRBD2,TGCGCCAGCAGCACCACTAGCGGCTACGAGCAGTACTTC,CASSTTSGYEQYF
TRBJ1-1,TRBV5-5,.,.,TGTGCCAGCACCATAGGGGTGAACACTGAAGCTTTCTTT,CASTIGVNTEAFF
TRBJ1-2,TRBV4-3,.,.,TGCGCCAGCAGCCAAGATGTAGCCTATGGCTACACCTTC,CASSQDVAYGYTF
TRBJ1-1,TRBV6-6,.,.,TGTGCCAGCAGTTACTCTCCGGTCTTGAACACTGAAGCTTTCTTT,CASSYSPVLNTEAFF
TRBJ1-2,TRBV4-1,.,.,TGCGCCAGCAGCCAAGCGGCGGGGGGGTATGGCTACACCTTC,CASSQAAGGYGYTF
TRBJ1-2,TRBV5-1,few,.,TGCGCCAGCAGCACGCAGGGGAACTATGGCTACACCTTC,CASSTQGNYGYTF